These 19 T cell receptor beta chains were all obtained from the same sample, sequenced in a study of monozygotic twins with cystic fibrosis listed by TCRdb under 2021. Library preparation employed the immunoSEQ multiplex PCR assay. TCRdb retrieved this table from immuneACCESS and kept in-frame rearrangements only. Not all clones are present; in checked studies, unresolved V genes account for under half, and no reason is known for the remainder. Within this sample are 29,000 or so clones, with around 85% of them counted one time only. The ten biggest clones cover over 0.7% of the sample. The specimen sequenced was blood. The receptors come from a girl aged 2 to 10 with cystic fibrosis.

The chain links TRBV9 to TRBJ1-2; D call uncertain. Trimming pared 0 bases from V and 7 bases from J, leaving 7 bases between. Germline CDR1 reads SGDLS; CDR2 reads YYNGEE. The CDR3 has 12 residues. The CDR3 DNA follows: TGTGCCAGCAGCGTAGTAAGAGGTGGCTACACCTTC. Residues: CASSVVRGGYTF.

The V and J genes are TRBV7-3 and TRBJ2-1; no firm D call. The CDR3 length is 13 residues. Germline assignment: CDR1 SGHTA and CDR2 FQGTGA. V lost 4 bases, J lost 14 bases, and 18 bases lay in between. CDR3 bases: TGTGCCAGCAGCTCAACCGTGAACACGAAGAAGTTCTTC. Its protein product is CASSSTVNTKKFF.

V and J are TRBV5-1 and TRBJ2-5, with a tentative D call TRBD2 (6 bases). The V and J ends lost 0 bases and 2 bases respectively, with 11 bases between them. Looked up from germline, CDR1 is SGHRS and CDR2 is YFSETQ. The CDR3 consists of 15 residues. CDR3 residues: CASSLAGGNQETQYF. CDR3 DNA sequence: TGCGCCAGCAGCTTGGCCGGCGGGAATCAAGAGACCCAGTACTTC. Full variable domain (remainder filled in from reference TRBV5-1 and TRBJ2-5): KAGVTQTPRYLIKTRGQQVTLSCSPISGHRSVSWYQQTPGQGLQFLFEYFSETQRNKGNFPGRFSGRQFSNSRSEMNVSTLELGDSALYLCASSLAGGNQETQYFGPGTRLLVL.

The chain combines TRBV5-6 with TRBJ1-1; D remains unclear. V lost 4 bases to trimming and J lost 6 bases, with 16 bases between them. This CDR3 is built from 14 residues. The germline V gene has CDR1 SGHDT and CDR2 YYEEEE. The CDR3 spells CASSLPAGFAEAFF. As DNA, the CDR3 is TGTGCCAGCAGCCTACCCGCAGGTTTCGCTGAAGCTTTCTTT.

The chain has TRBV4-1 and TRBJ2-2; no clear D gene. Germline V CDR1 and CDR2: MGHRA, YSYEKL. V lost 0 bases and J 5 bases, leaving 13 bases between the germline ends. The CDR3 length is 16 residues. CDR3 amino acids: CASSQETRTTTGELFF. The CDR3 DNA follows: TGCGCCAGCAGCCAAGAAACGAGGACCACAACCGGGGAGCTGTTTTTT.

V and J are TRBV18 and TRBJ2-7; D possibly corresponds to TRBD1 (5 bases). The CDR3 spans 14 residues. Germline lookup yields CDR1 KGHSH and CDR2 LQKENI. V lost 3 bases and J lost 2, with 11 bases in between. The CDR3 DNA reads as TGTGCCAGCTCACCGGTACAGGACCCCTACGAGCAGTACTTC. Its protein is CASSPVQDPYEQYF.

V gene TRBV6-6 combines with J gene TRBJ2-5, with D possibly being TRBD2 (6 bases). Trimming shortened V by 0 bases and J by 11 bases, and 16 bases separated the two germline ends. CDR1 and CDR2 from the germline V gene are MNHNY and SVGAGI (reference sequence). The CDR3 is 14 residues long. In nucleotides, the CDR3 is TGTGCCAGCAGTTACTCCCCCGCCGGCCGGGAGCAGTACTTC. As protein: CASSYSPAGREQYF.

The chain links TRBV5-5 to TRBJ1-2; D remains unclear. The V gene lost 4 bases and the J gene lost 14 bases, with 18 bases spanning the gap. CDR1 is SGHKS, CDR2 YYEKEE, per germline (reference sequence). This CDR3 comprises 12 residues. DNA of the CDR3: TGTGCCAGCAGCCCCCTTTCTGAATCTGGGACCTTC. Translation gives CASSPLSESGTF.

V and J are TRBV6-5 and TRBJ2-5; D not resolved. This CDR3 comprises 12 residues. Germline CDR1 MNHEY, CDR2 SVGAGI. V gave up 7 bases and J gave up 5 bases, with 11 bases separating them. CDR3 protein: CASKYNAETQYF. DNA for the CDR3: TGTGCCAGCAAATACAATGCCGAGACCCAGTACTTC.

The V and J genes are TRBV19 and TRBJ2-1; D is perhaps TRBD1 (7 bases). V was trimmed by 7 bases and J by 7 bases, leaving 14 bases between them. This CDR3 is 13 amino acids long. Germline V gene data show CDR1 as LNHDA and CDR2 as SQIVND (reference sequence). As DNA, the CDR3 is TGTGCCAGTACCACAGGGGCGGGGAATGAGCAGTTCTTC. Protein: CASTTGAGNEQFF.

The genes are TRBV7-9 and TRBJ1-1, with 10 bases fitting TRBD1. The CDR3 spans 16 residues. With V trimmed by 5 bases and J by 1 base, 7 bases remained unmatched. Germline V gene sequence: CDR1 SEHNR, CDR2 FQNEAQ (reference sequence). The CDR3 DNA reads TGTGCCAGCAGCATAGGGGACAGGGGAACGAACACTGAAGCTTTCTTT. This encodes CASSIGDRGTNTEAFF.

This clone was recorded a few times. The chain couples TRBV6-5 to TRBJ2-7; TRBD2 matches at 11 bases. Losses at the gene ends were 5 bases for V and 0 bases for J; bases not matched to a gene: 3. CDR1 is MNHEY, CDR2 SVGAGI, per germline. The CDR3 consists of 15 residues. The CDR3 sequence: CASSRGLAGSYEQYF. Here the CDR3 DNA reads TGTGCCAGCAGTCGAGGACTAGCGGGCTCCTACGAGCAGTACTTC.

The V and J genes are TRBV28 and TRBJ1-1, with unresolved D. The length of the CDR3 is 13 residues. Germline V gene sequence: CDR1 MDHEN, CDR2 SYDVKM. V was trimmed by 1 base and J by 2 bases, leaving 5 bases between them. CDR3 bases: TGTGCCAGCAGTTTATCCCCAAACACTGAAGCTTTCTTT. Encoded protein: CASSLSPNTEAFF.

This chain links TRBV5-1 with TRBJ2-3; 13 bases agree with TRBD2. V lost 3 bases to trimming and J lost 3 bases; unmatched junction nucleotides: 16. Germline V gene data show CDR1 as SGHRS and CDR2 as YFSETQ. CDR3 size: 20 residues. CDR3 nucleotide sequence: TGCGCCAGCAGCTCACTAGCGGGAGGGCCAAGGTCGAACCCTACAGATACGCAGTATTTT. Translating gives CASSSLAGGPRSNPTDTQYF.

The chain employs TRBV6-5 and TRBJ2-7; 9 bases match TRBD1. From germline, CDR1 is MNHEY and CDR2 SVGAGI. This CDR3 spans 14 amino acids. The trim removed 5 bases at V and 4 bases at J, leaving 6 bases unmatched. CDR3 loop: CASSGRGQGYEQYF. CDR3 DNA: TGTGCCAGCAGTGGGAGGGGACAGGGTTACGAGCAGTACTTC.

In this sample, this clone turned up a few times. The chain employs TRBV30 and TRBJ1-1; a possible D gene is TRBD1 (6 bases). With 0 bases removed from V and 2 bases from J, the gap between germline ends came to 13 bases. Germline CDR1 is GTSNPN and CDR2 is SVGIG (reference sequence). This CDR3 spans 15 amino acids. CDR3 bases: TGTGCCTGGAGTGTACCCAGCGGGGGCAACACTGAAGCTTTCTTT. Its translation is CAWSVPSGGNTEAFF.

In DNA, the CDR3 is TGTGCCAGCAGGAGGAACACTGAAGCTTTCTTT. Its translation is CASRRNTEAFF. The rearrangement links TRBV25-1 to TRBJ1-1, with D uncertain. The germline V and J ends were trimmed by 6 bases and 1 base, with 3 bases remaining between them. Germline CDR1 and CDR2: MGHDK and SYGVNS. The CDR3 is 11 amino acids.

This clone was detected once. This chain uses TRBV28 with TRBJ1-1; no firm D call. Germline CDR1 MDHEN, CDR2 SYDVKM. The V end lost 7 bases, the J end lost 3 bases, and 12 bases lay between the germline ends. The CDR3 spans 13 residues. Here the CDR3 reads CASTLSADTEAFF. DNA of the CDR3: TGTGCCAGCACCCTATCGGCTGACACTGAAGCTTTCTTT.

The rearrangement joins TRBV28 to TRBJ2-3; 12 positions agree with TRBD2. CDR1 MDHEN and CDR2 SYDVKM come from the germline V gene. The CDR3 spans 16 residues. The V and J ends lost 5 bases and 5 bases, in that order; junction bases with no gene match: 8. The CDR3 DNA sequence: TGTGCCAGCAGTACAAGACTAGCGGGAGTGGGAGATACGCAGTATTTT. It yields the protein CASSTRLAGVGDTQYF. Drawing the rest from reference TRBV28 and TRBJ2-3, the complete variable domain is DVKVTQSSRYLVKRTGEKVFLECVQDMDHENMFWYRQDPGLGLRLIYFSYDVKMKEKGDIPEGYSVSREKKERFSLILESASTNQTSMYLCASSTRLAGVGDTQYFGPGTRLTVL.